The text below deals with one T cell receptor (beta chain). Its antigen is unidentified. This sample was included in a study of monozygotic twins with inflammatory bowel disease. The study's findings and limits: The study supported no single strong signal or clonotype linked to IBD. Repertoires of patients may have been made more variable by differing immunosuppressive treatments. Lower sharing of clonotypes with other individuals was seen in IBD patients than in healthy twins. This was most marked in patients showing signs of disease activity.

A 6-nucleotide sample barcode was carried by the UMIs, which template switching added. Reprocessing the 5' RACE reads, TCRdb reports a single entry for every CDR3 protein and omits DNA. Its table records some 450,000 distinct CDR3 sequences. CDR3 length: 16 residues. Germline V CDR1 and CDR2: DFQATT, SNEGSKA (reference sequence). V gene TRBV20-1 combines with J gene TRBJ2-1; TCRdb's D call of TRBD1 is untestable without DNA. The source of this sequence is a human donor with ulcerative colitis or Crohn's disease, or a healthy co-twin of an affected twin (not recorded which). Sequenced sample: blood. CDR3 residues: CSARVRTGAAYNEQFF.